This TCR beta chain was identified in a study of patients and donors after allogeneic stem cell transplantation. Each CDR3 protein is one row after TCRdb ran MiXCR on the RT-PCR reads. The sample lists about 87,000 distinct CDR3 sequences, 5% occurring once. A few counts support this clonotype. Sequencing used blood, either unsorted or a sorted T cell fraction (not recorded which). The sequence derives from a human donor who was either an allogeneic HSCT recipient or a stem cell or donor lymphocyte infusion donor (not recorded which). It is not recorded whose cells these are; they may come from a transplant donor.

The DNA for the CDR3 is TGTGCCAGCAGGATACAGGGTTTTAACTATGGCTACACCTTC. Translating it yields CASRIQGFNYGYTF. The rearrangement links TRBV28 to TRBJ1-2, with D perhaps matching TRBD1 (6 bases). CDR1 and CDR2 from the germline V gene are MDHEN and SYDVKM. This CDR3 is 14 amino acids long. V gave up 6 bases and J gave up 1 base, with 12 bases separating them.